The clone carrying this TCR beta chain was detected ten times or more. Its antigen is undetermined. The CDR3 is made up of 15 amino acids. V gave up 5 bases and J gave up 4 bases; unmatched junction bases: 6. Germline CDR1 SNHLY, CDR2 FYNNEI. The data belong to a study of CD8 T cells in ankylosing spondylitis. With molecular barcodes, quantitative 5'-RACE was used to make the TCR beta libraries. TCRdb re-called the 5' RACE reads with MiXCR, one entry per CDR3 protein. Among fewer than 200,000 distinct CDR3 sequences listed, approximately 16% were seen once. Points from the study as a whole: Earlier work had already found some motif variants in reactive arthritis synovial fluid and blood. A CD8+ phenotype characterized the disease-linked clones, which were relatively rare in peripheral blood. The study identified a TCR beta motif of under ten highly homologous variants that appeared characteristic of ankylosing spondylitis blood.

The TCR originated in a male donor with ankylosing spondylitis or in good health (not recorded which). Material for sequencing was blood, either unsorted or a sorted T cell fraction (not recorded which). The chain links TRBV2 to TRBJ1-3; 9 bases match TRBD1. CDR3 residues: CASSTQGQGGNTIYF. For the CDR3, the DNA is TGTGCCAGCAGTACCCAGGGACAGGGCGGAAACACCATATATTTT.